The present entry profiles one TCR beta chain with its context. There are 15 residues in the CDR3. Per the germline V gene, CDR1 is WSHSY and CDR2 is SAAADI. Trimming removed 3 bases from V and 2 bases from J, with 11 bases in between. This record belongs to a study of blood T cell repertoires in COVID-19. Study overall: Samples taken during acute and convalescent COVID-19 were collected in the United States, Italy and Spain. T cells, B-cell-depleted T cells, or PBMCs provided the cDNA or gDNA that served as material.

Original data processing: Amplified reference gene primers provided the basis for estimating nucleated cell counts. Generated by immunoSEQ multiplex PCR, the TCRdb table keeps only in-frame clones and is missing some. V, J and clone size derive from that table, while D and trimming were established from the DNA sequence. The sample has about 200,000 clones; about 85% are singletons. This clonotype was sampled from a woman older than 75 with acute or convalescent COVID-19. V and J are TRBV10-2 and TRBJ1-3; a possible D gene is TRBD1 (5 bases). The sequenced material came from peripheral blood. The CDR3 loop is CASSETGGTGNTIYF. CDR3 nucleotide sequence: TGCGCCAGCAGTGAAACCGGGGGGACTGGAAACACCATATATTTT.